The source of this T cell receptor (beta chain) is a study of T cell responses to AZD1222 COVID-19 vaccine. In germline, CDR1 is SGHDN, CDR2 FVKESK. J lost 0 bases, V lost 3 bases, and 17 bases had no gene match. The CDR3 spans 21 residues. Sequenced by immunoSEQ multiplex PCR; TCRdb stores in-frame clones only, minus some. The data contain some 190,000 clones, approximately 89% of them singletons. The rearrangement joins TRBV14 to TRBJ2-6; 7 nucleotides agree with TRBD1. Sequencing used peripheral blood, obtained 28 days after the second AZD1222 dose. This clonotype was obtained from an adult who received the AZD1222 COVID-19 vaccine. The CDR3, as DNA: TGTGCCAGCAGCCAGACCCACAGGGGCGAAAACTATAACTCTGGGGCCAACGTCCTGACTTTC. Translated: CASSQTHRGENYNSGANVLTF.